One sample yielded the 27 T cell receptor beta chains listed below, sequenced in a study of beta chain features in type 1 diabetes. Study-level findings and limits: Among all four CD4+ subsets, Type 1 diabetes patients had TCRB CDR3s that were moderately but significantly shorter.

These TCRs are of unknown antigen specificity. What was sequenced were expressed TCRB transcripts, since all of the isolated RNA had been reverse transcribed. Clones were read by immunoSEQ multiplex PCR, and TCRdb kept only the in-frame ones, dropping some. The data contain a few hundred thousand clones, around 12% of them seen just once; the ten biggest clones take up 0.0085% to 0.012%. Sequencing input: naive CD4+ T cells from blood. Source of these receptors: a woman in her late teens or twenties with type 1 diabetes.

This clone was picked up a small number of times. The genes are TRBV9 and TRBJ1-1; D is ambiguous. The CDR3 spans 14 residues. The germline V and J ends were trimmed by 2 bases and 5 bases, with 13 bases remaining between them. Germline V gene sequence: CDR1 SGDLS, CDR2 YYNGEE. The CDR3 bases are TGTGCCAGCAGCGTCCGGGGAGGTGGTACTGAAGCTTTCTTT. It specifies CASSVRGGGTEAFF.

This clone was picked up a small number of times. The chain uses TRBV5-1 and TRBJ1-6; possibly TRBD1 for D (5 bases). Looked up from germline, CDR1 is SGHRS and CDR2 is YFSETQ. V lost 0 bases to trimming and J lost 11 bases, with 6 bases between them. The CDR3 runs 12 residues. The CDR3 bases are TGCGCCAGCAGCTTGGACAGGCCACCCCTCCACTTT. This translates into CASSLDRPPLHF.

V usage is TRBV19 and J usage is TRBJ1-5; 8 nucleotides match TRBD1. With V trimmed by 6 bases and J by 6 bases, 4 bases remained unmatched. Germline CDR1 reads LNHDA; CDR2 reads SQIVND (reference sequence). CDR3 length equals 13 residues. The chain's CDR3 is CASSPQGGQPQHF. In nucleotides, the CDR3 is TGTGCCAGTAGCCCACAGGGGGGTCAGCCCCAGCATTTT.

J is TRBJ2-2 and V is TRBV30, with D possibly matching TRBD1 (7 bases). The V end was cut by 5 bases, the J end by 4 bases, with 14 bases between. The CDR3 has 14 amino acids. CDR1 is GTSNPN, CDR2 SVGIG, per germline (reference sequence). CDR3 nucleotide sequence: TGTGCCTGGGTAAACAGGGGAGGCACCGGGGAGCTGTTTTTT. Its protein is CAWVNRGGTGELFF.

The table lists this clone with a few counts. The chain carries TRBV4-3 and TRBJ1-2; 7 bases match TRBD1. The CDR3 is made up of 15 amino acids. Germline CDR1 reads LGHNA; CDR2 reads YSLEER. J was trimmed by 2 bases and V by 2 bases; bases with no gene match: 5. In DNA form, the CDR3 reads TGCGCCAGCAGCCAACCAAACAGGGGAAACTATGGCTACACCTTC. Protein sequence: CASSQPNRGNYGYTF.

The chain links TRBV9 to TRBJ1-5, with 7 nucleotides matching TRBD1. Germline CDR1 SGDLS, CDR2 YYNGEE. The CDR3 has 16 residues. V was clipped by 4 bases and J by 4 bases; unmatched bases: 11. CDR3 DNA: TGTGCCAGCAGCTCAGGGGGGCAGGGGAAGAATCAGCCCCAGCATTTT. It encodes CASSSGGQGKNQPQHF.

CDR3 sequence: CASGLHNEKLFF. The CDR3 nucleotides read TGTGCCAGCGGCCTTCATAATGAAAAACTGTTTTTT. This chain connects TRBV6-5 to TRBJ1-4; D is unresolved. The V and J ends lost 8 bases and 4 bases respectively, with 8 bases between them. The length of the CDR3 is 12 residues. CDR1 and CDR2 (germline): MNHEY, SVGAGI.

This chain joins TRBV29-1 and TRBJ2-1, with a tentative D call TRBD1 (6 bases). The CDR3 spans 13 residues. Trimming removed 4 bases from V and 7 bases from J, with 14 bases in between. In germline, CDR1 is SQVTM, CDR2 ANQGSEA. The CDR3 bases are TGCAGCGTTGCGAGGACAGCAAATAATGAGCAGTTCTTC. This gives the protein CSVARTANNEQFF.

This clone was counted a few times. The V and J genes are TRBV28 and TRBJ2-6; D is undetermined. Trimming removed 10 bases at V and 0 bases at J, with 13 bases between. Germline V gene lookup returns CDR1 MDHEN and CDR2 SYDVKM. There are 15 residues in the CDR3. The CDR3 region has the DNA TGTGCCACCCTCATGTGGGCCTCTGGGGCCAACGTCCTGACTTTC. It specifies CATLMWASGANVLTF.

The chain employs TRBV19 and TRBJ1-2; 9 bases fit TRBD1. Germline lookup yields CDR1 LNHDA and CDR2 SQIVND (reference sequence). The V segment lost 6 bases and the J segment 7 bases; nucleotides outside the gene matches: 18. There are 17 residues in the CDR3. CDR3 protein: CASREMGQGNWARGYTF. The CDR3 DNA follows: TGTGCCAGTAGGGAAATGGGACAGGGAAATTGGGCGCGTGGCTACACCTTC.

The chain uses TRBV2 and TRBJ1-1; TRBD1 might be the D (5 bases). The CDR3 has 15 amino acids. Looked up from germline, CDR1 is SNHLY and CDR2 is FYNNEI. The germline V and J ends were trimmed by 3 bases and 1 base, with 12 bases remaining between them. CDR3 protein: CASSDMGQGNTEAFF. The CDR3 bases are TGTGCCAGCAGTGACATGGGCCAGGGGAACACTGAAGCTTTCTTT.

The J gene is TRBJ1-1, the V gene TRBV7-2, with 7 positions matching TRBD1. V gave up 4 bases and J gave up 6 bases; unmatched junction bases: 11. Per germline, CDR1 SGHTA and CDR2 FQGNSA. The CDR3 extends over 15 amino acids. In DNA, the CDR3 is TGTGCCAGCAGCTCGAGACAGGGATACGGATCTGAAGCTTTCTTT. Translating it yields CASSSRQGYGSEAFF.

This clone was counted a few times. The chain has TRBV7-9 and TRBJ1-1; D remains ambiguous. V lost 5 bases to trimming and J lost 0 bases, with 16 bases between them. The CDR3 is 16 amino acids. Germline CDR1 SEHNR, CDR2 FQNEAQ (reference sequence). CDR3 sequence (DNA): TGTGCCAGCAGCCCGAACCGAGGTCCTTTGAACACTGAAGCTTTCTTT. As protein: CASSPNRGPLNTEAFF.

This clone was seen more than once but under ten times. The V and J genes are TRBV25-1 and TRBJ2-2; D call uncertain. The CDR3 length is 13 residues. Germline V CDR1 and CDR2: MGHDK, SYGVNS. Trimming left V 8 bases short and J 0 bases short, with 7 bases between. The CDR3 DNA reads TGTGCCAGCCGTCTAGCGAACACCGGGGAGCTGTTTTTT. This codes for CASRLANTGELFF.

The sample holds a few counts of this clone. The J gene is TRBJ2-1, the V gene TRBV9; TRBD2 might be the D (5 bases). This CDR3 comprises 14 residues. CDR1 is SGDLS, CDR2 YYNGEE, per germline. With 0 bases removed from V and 2 bases from J, the gap between germline ends came to 6 bases. The CDR3 nucleotides are TGTGCCAGCAGCGTAGGAGGGACCTACAATGAGCAGTTCTTC. Its translation: CASSVGGTYNEQFF.

The chain combines TRBV18 with TRBJ1-1; the D gene is possibly TRBD1 (5 bases). Between the trimmed V and J ends, which lost 1 base and 3 bases, there was a span of 9 bases. CDR1 KGHSH and CDR2 LQKENI come from the germline V gene. The CDR3 is 14 residues long. As DNA, the CDR3 is TGTGCCAGCTCACCACGGACGGGGGACACTGAAGCTTTCTTT. Translation gives CASSPRTGDTEAFF.

This clone was seen a few times. This rearrangement joins TRBV29-1 to TRBJ2-2, with 8 bases aligning to TRBD2. The V gene's germline CDR1 is SQVTM and CDR2 ANQGSEA. V lost 6 bases to trimming and J lost 2 bases; unmatched junction nucleotides: 11. The CDR3 length is 16 residues. The CDR3 here is CSVAGGAAQNTGELFF. CDR3 in DNA: TGCAGCGTGGCGGGAGGTGCCGCCCAAAACACCGGGGAGCTGTTTTTT.

This clone was seen more than once but under ten times. The chain joins TRBV7-6 to TRBJ2-5; D remains ambiguous. Germline CDR1 is SGHVS and CDR2 is FNYEAQ. Trimming stripped 5 bases from V and 5 bases from J, with 15 bases between. The CDR3 contains 14 residues. The CDR3 bases are TGTGCCAGCAGCCCCCGGGTGGCCGGGGAGACCCAGTACTTC. It is translated as CASSPRVAGETQYF.

The sample holds a few counts of this clone. The V and J genes are TRBV4-2 and TRBJ2-7, with D perhaps matching TRBD2 (5 bases). Trimming cost V 4 bases and J 2 bases, with 9 bases left between them. The CDR3 covers 13 residues. Germline lookup yields CDR1 LGHNA and CDR2 YNFKEQ. CDR3 DNA: TGTGCCAGCAGCCCCCGGGATCCCTACGAGCAGTACTTC. Residues: CASSPRDPYEQYF.

In this sample, this clone turned up a few times. The chain is built from TRBV7-9 and TRBJ1-2; TRBD1 aligns across 7 bases. V dropped 5 bases and J dropped 8; count of bases not matched to a gene: 8. Germline V gene sequence: CDR1 SEHNR, CDR2 FQNEAQ (reference sequence). The CDR3 contains 13 residues. The CDR3 spells CASSPRDSGGYTF. The CDR3 DNA is TGTGCCAGCAGCCCTCGGGACAGCGGGGGCTACACCTTC. The full variable domain, in which reference TRBV7-9 and TRBJ1-2 provide the parts outside the CDR3, is DTGVSQNPRHKITKRGQNVTFRCDPISEHNRLYWYRQTLGQGPEFLTYFQNEAQLEKSRLLSDRFSAERPKGSFSTLEIQRTEQGDSAMYLCASSPRDSGGYTFGSGTRLTVV.

This clone was recorded a few times. The chain combines TRBV29-1 with TRBJ2-7, with D maybe TRBD2 (6 bases). Germline V lookup: CDR1 SQVTM, CDR2 ANQGSEA. Trimming stripped 6 bases from V and 4 bases from J, with 19 bases between. There are 14 residues in the CDR3. CDR3 amino acids: CSVMGRLGGYEQYF. The CDR3 region has the DNA TGCAGCGTCATGGGACGACTGGGAGGATACGAGCAGTACTTC.

V and J are TRBV29-1 and TRBJ1-4, with TRBD1 as a possible D gene (5 bases). The germline V gene encodes CDR1 SQVTM and CDR2 ANQGSEA. The germline V and J ends were trimmed by 3 bases and 0 bases, with 8 bases remaining between them. The CDR3 length is 14 residues. The CDR3 is CSVEGGTTNEKLFF. The CDR3, as DNA: TGCAGCGTTGAGGGGGGGACAACTAATGAAAAACTGTTTTTT.

This rearrangement joins TRBV5-1 to TRBJ2-7; weak D call: TRBD1 (5 bases). The V and J ends lost 4 bases and 6 bases respectively, with 11 bases between them. CDR1 and CDR2 (germline): SGHRS, YFSETQ. This CDR3 is 12 amino acids long. The CDR3 sequence is CASSQGVAEQYF. The CDR3 coding sequence is TGCGCCAGCAGCCAAGGGGTAGCCGAGCAGTACTTC. The variable domain in full, completed from reference TRBV5-1 and TRBJ2-7, reads KAGVTQTPRYLIKTRGQQVTLSCSPISGHRSVSWYQQTPGQGLQFLFEYFSETQRNKGNFPGRFSGRQFSNSRSEMNVSTLELGDSALYLCASSQGVAEQYFGPGTRLTVT.

Only a few counts were recorded for this clone. The chain employs TRBV28 and TRBJ2-1, with TRBD2 matching over 7 bases. Germline V CDR1 and CDR2: MDHEN, SYDVKM. The CDR3 extends over 12 amino acids. After removal of 6 bases from V and 10 bases from J, the junction contained 6 bases not matched to a gene. Here the CDR3 reads CASSRRTREQFF. The CDR3 region has the DNA TGTGCCAGCAGCCGTAGGACTAGGGAGCAGTTCTTC.

The chain couples TRBV27 to TRBJ2-1; no clear D gene. Trimming took 3 bases from V and 9 from J, leaving 12 bases between them. Germline V gene sequence: CDR1 MNHEY, CDR2 SMNVEV (reference sequence). The CDR3 extends over 13 amino acids. CDR3 region: CASSFVSLREQFF. CDR3 bases: TGTGCCAGCAGTTTCGTTAGCCTGCGTGAGCAGTTCTTC.

This clone was picked up a small number of times. This rearrangement joins TRBV21-1 to TRBJ2-7; whether TRBD1, the table's D call, matches the DNA was not checked. TRBV21-1 is shown as a pseudogene. The CDR3 runs 14 residues. CDR3 loop: CASSKRVVRDEQYF. CDR3 nucleotides: TGTGCCAGCAGCAAAAGGGTGGTCAGGGACGAGCAGTACTTC.

V is TRBV28 and J is TRBJ2-5; 7 bases agree with TRBD2. Germline trimming cut 6 bases from V and 5 bases from J; bases unmatched to any gene: 6. The germline V gene has CDR1 MDHEN and CDR2 SYDVKM. This CDR3 is built from 13 residues. CDR3 residues: CASSDGGSETQYF. DNA of the CDR3: TGTGCCAGCAGCGACGGGGGGTCGGAGACCCAGTACTTC.